Listed below are T cell receptor beta chains from one sample, sequenced in a study of blood T cell repertoires in COVID-19. Data came from immunoSEQ multiplex PCR; TCRdb stores just in-frame clones and leaves some out. In the table there are about 140,000 clones, about 79% of which are singletons. The sequenced sample consisted of PBMCs or T cells enriched from blood (not recorded which). Source of these receptors: a woman between 45 and 65 years old who had recovered from COVID-19. Each CDR3 is given with its conserved first and last residue. The D gene is left open where the match is weak. Expanded clones are given a class, and other clones once, few, many or no size at all.

D	V	size	J	CDR3	DNA
TRBD1	TRBV6-1	few	TRBJ2-7	CASSEADRGRYEQYF	TGTGCCAGCAGTGAAGCCGACAGGGGGCGTTACGAGCAGTACTTC
TRBD2	TRBV12-5	.	TRBJ2-5	CASGTSSGAQETQYF	TGTGCTAGTGGCACCTCCAGCGGGGCTCAAGAGACCCAGTACTTC
TRBD1	TRBV18	.	TRBJ1-1	CASSPSPGGTGTEAFF	TGTGCCAGCTCACCATCCCCAGGGGGGACTGGGACTGAAGCTTTCTTT
.	TRBV6-5	.	TRBJ1-1	CAGSDGRGTEAFF	TGTGCCGGATCGGACGGGCGGGGAACTGAAGCTTTCTTT
.	TRBV29-1	.	TRBJ1-1	CSVRRGTEAFF	TGCAGCGTACGGCGGGGCACTGAAGCTTTCTTT
.	TRBV14	.	TRBJ2-5	CASSPRRVETQYF	TGTGCCAGCAGCCCCCGGAGGGTCGAGACCCAGTACTTC
TRBD1	TRBV28	.	TRBJ1-5	CASGGRTGGQPQHF	TGTGCCAGCGGGGGCCGGACAGGGGGTCAGCCCCAGCATTTT
.	TRBV28	.	TRBJ1-5	CASSLTDSNQPQHF	TGTGCCAGCAGTTTGACAGATAGCAATCAGCCCCAGCATTTT
.	TRBV10-3	.	TRBJ1-2	CAISQSGAANYGYTF	TGTGCCATCAGTCAGTCTGGAGCTGCGAACTATGGCTACACCTTC
.	TRBV6-5	.	TRBJ2-4	CASSYSPSKNIQYF	TGTGCCAGCAGTTACTCCCCTAGCAAAAACATTCAGTACTTC
.	TRBV19	.	TRBJ1-4	CASSISRARVGEKLFF	TGTGCCAGTAGTATCTCCAGGGCACGGGTTGGAGAAAAACTGTTTTTT
.	TRBV2	once	TRBJ1-4	CASSPPSREKLFF	TGTGCCAGCAGCCCACCCTCCAGGGAAAAACTGTTTTTT
TRBD2	TRBV6-5	.	TRBJ2-1	CASSYTGGSSYNEQFF	TGTGCCAGCAGTTACACGGGGGGGAGCTCCTACAATGAGCAGTTCTTC
TRBD2	TRBV29-1	once	TRBJ2-4	CSVESGGGGLNIQYF	TGCAGCGTTGAGTCGGGAGGGGGTGGTTTAAACATTCAGTACTTC
TRBD1	TRBV19	.	TRBJ1-2	CASRKGQGNYGYTF	TGTGCCAGTAGGAAAGGACAGGGCAACTATGGCTACACCTTC
.	TRBV6-8	.	TRBJ2-4	CASSYVRVPKNIQYF	TGTGCCAGCAGTTACGTCAGGGTCCCCAAAAACATTCAGTACTTC
.	TRBV6-6	.	TRBJ1-5	CASSADRKYSNQPQHF	TGTGCCAGCAGCGCGGACAGAAAATATAGCAATCAGCCCCAGCATTTT
TRBD1	TRBV5-5	.	TRBJ1-5	CASSFRGLGNQPQHF	TGTGCCAGCAGCTTTAGGGGGCTTGGTAATCAGCCCCAGCATTTT
.	TRBV30	.	TRBJ1-6	CAWSNRVSSSYNSPLHF	TGTGCCTGGAGTAACAGGGTTTCCAGCTCCTATAATTCACCCCTCCACTTT
.	TRBV6-5	.	TRBJ2-3	CASSQPGHYTDTQYF	TGTGCCAGCAGCCAACCGGGACACTACACAGATACGCAGTATTTT
.	TRBV3-1/TRBV3-2	.	TRBJ2-5	CASSQVSPVADGTQYF	TGTGCCAGCAGCCAAGTAAGTCCGGTAGCGGACGGGACCCAGTACTTC
.	TRBV27	.	TRBJ1-2	CASSFSGSQGYTF	TGTGCCAGCAGTTTTTCGGGGAGTCAGGGCTACACCTTC
.	TRBV3-1/TRBV3-2	.	TRBJ1-1	CASSQDTVVSEAFF	TGTGCCAGCAGCCAAGATACAGTTGTCTCTGAAGCTTTCTTT
.	TRBV29-1	.	TRBJ1-1	CSAHRGRENTEAFF	TGCAGCGCCCATCGTGGACGGGAGAACACTGAAGCTTTCTTT
.	TRBV11-2	.	TRBJ2-2	CASSYSTAPQTGELFF	TGTGCCAGCAGCTACTCGACAGCCCCTCAAACCGGGGAGCTGTTTTTT
.	TRBV19	.	TRBJ2-1	CASSITGGQGEQFF	TGTGCCAGTAGTATTACGGGGGGCCAGGGTGAGCAGTTCTTC
.	TRBV2	few	TRBJ2-1	CASNDGGLFANEQFF	TGTGCCAGCAACGACGGGGGGCTATTCGCCAATGAGCAGTTCTTC
.	TRBV6-4	.	TRBJ2-3	CASSPTGLSTDTQYF	TGTGCCAGCAGTCCTACAGGGCTCAGCACAGATACGCAGTATTTT
.	TRBV24-1	once	TRBJ2-2	CATSDGRSHTGELFF	TGTGCCACCAGTGATGGGAGGAGTCACACCGGGGAGCTGTTTTTT
TRBD2	TRBV28	.	TRBJ2-5	CASSPWRERETQYF	TGTGCCAGCAGTCCCTGGCGGGAGAGGGAGACCCAGTACTTC